The sequence of this T cell receptor (beta chain) was determined in a study of metastatic and nonmetastatic thyroid tumors. Study-wide background: Across blood and tumor or nodule tissue, repertoires from malignant and benign thyroid patients were compared with one another. Study findings and constraints: Malignant thyroid tumors reportedly exceeded benign nodules significantly in TCR beta diversity, with the difference appearing in blood and tumor.

Comment on this clone: Its antigen remains unknown.

No treatment of any kind had been given to any patient before thyroid surgery. Per the study methods: The study's classifier, a distant-metastasis tool for papillary thyroid cancer, was built using CDR3 differences across clinicopathological groups. TCRdb reanalyzed the PCR reads with MiXCR. The V and J calls and clone size come from TCRdb's table, not from the authors' own analysis. Among some 23,000 clones, more than 25% were seen once, and the ten largest hold about 5%. V was cut by 5 bases and J by 5 bases, with 16 bases left in between. In germline, CDR1 is SEHNR, CDR2 FQNEAQ (reference sequence). The CDR3 has 14 residues.

This TCR derives from a female donor with papillary thyroid cancer or a benign thyroid nodule (not recorded which). Some clones in this sample may be carry-over from other donors' samples. The V and J genes are TRBV7-9 and TRBJ2-7; D call uncertain. The specimen was tumor tissue. The CDR3 coding sequence is TGTGCCAGCAGCCCTGGGATGACATGGCACGAGCAGTACTTC. Translation: CASSPGMTWHEQYF.